This is a list of T cell receptor beta chains from one sample in a study of monozygotic twins with inflammatory bowel disease. Reprocessing the 5' RACE reads, TCRdb reports a single entry for every CDR3 protein and omits DNA. The table lists about 210,000 distinct CDR3 sequences. The sample comprised blood. All receptors come from a human donor with ulcerative colitis or Crohn's disease, or a healthy co-twin of an affected twin (not recorded which). CDR3s include the opening cysteine and the closing phenylalanine or tryptophan.

J gene | V gene | CDR3 protein
TRBJ1-1 | TRBV28 | CASSTARTGSPAFF
TRBJ2-5 | TRBV5-1 | CASSSPGQGETQYF
TRBJ1-5 | TRBV5-1 | CASSPTGNNQPQHF
TRBJ1-4 | TRBV20-1 | CSAIHRTGVQKLFF
TRBJ1-1 | TRBV2 | CASGTWTGNTEAFF
TRBJ2-7 | TRBV11-2 | CASSLIGGSSSYEQYF
TRBJ2-2 | TRBV5-1 | CASKTGTPNTGELFF
TRBJ2-1 | TRBV6-1 | CASSDSPGLVGSNEQFF
TRBJ2-1 | TRBV20-1 | CSAAPREAANYNEQFF
TRBJ2-2 | TRBV5-1 | CASSRTGGLNTGELFF
TRBJ1-1 | TRBV20-1 | CSARKRTNTEAFF
TRBJ2-7 | TRBV7-2 | CASSLAPDPYEQYF
TRBJ1-6 | TRBV27 | CASSGTGVRPLHF
TRBJ2-3 | TRBV7-6 | CASSSHGSRTDTQYF
TRBJ2-7 | TRBV20-1 | CSASPRGSYEQYF
TRBJ2-1 | TRBV5-1 | CASSLAGGQGQGEQFF